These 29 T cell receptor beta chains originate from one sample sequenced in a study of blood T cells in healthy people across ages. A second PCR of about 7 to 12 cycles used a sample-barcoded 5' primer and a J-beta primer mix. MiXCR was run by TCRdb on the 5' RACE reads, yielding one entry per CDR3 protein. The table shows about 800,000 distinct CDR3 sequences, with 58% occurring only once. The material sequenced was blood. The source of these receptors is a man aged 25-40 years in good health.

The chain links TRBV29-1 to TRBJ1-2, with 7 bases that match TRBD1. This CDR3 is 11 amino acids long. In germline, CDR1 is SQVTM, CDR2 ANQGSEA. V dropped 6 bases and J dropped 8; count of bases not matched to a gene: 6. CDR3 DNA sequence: TGCAGCGTACCATACAGGGGCGGCTACACCTTC. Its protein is CSVPYRGGYTF.

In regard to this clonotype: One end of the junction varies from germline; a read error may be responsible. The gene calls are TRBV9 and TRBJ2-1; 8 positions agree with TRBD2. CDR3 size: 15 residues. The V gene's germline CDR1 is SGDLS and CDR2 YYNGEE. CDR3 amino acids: CTSSGHGGATNEQFF. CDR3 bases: TGTACCAGCAGCGGGCACGGGGGGGCAACAAATGAGCAGTTCTTC.

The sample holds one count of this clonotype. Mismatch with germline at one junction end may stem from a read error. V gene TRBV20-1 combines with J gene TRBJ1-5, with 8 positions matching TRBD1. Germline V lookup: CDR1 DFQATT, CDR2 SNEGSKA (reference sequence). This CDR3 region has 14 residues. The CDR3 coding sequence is TGCAGTGCTATGACAGGGGCTTTCAATCAGCCCCAACATTTT. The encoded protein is CSAMTGAFNQPQHF.

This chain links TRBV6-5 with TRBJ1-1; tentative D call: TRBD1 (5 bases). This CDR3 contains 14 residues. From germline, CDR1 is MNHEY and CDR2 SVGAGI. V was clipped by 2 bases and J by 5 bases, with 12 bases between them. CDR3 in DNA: TGTGCCAGCAGTTACGCGCAGGGAGGAACTGAAGCTTTCTTT. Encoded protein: CASSYAQGGTEAFF.

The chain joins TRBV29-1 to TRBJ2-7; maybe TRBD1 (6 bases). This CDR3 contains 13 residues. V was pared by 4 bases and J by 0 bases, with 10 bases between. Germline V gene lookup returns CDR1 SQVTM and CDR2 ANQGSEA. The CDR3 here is CSVGEGGSYEQYF. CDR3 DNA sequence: TGCAGCGTTGGTGAAGGGGGCTCCTACGAGCAGTACTTC.

The CDR3 DNA sequence: TGTGCCACCAGCAGAGATGGCAGGGGGCTTCGCGATGAGCAGTTCTTC. The encoded protein is CATSRDGRGLRDEQFF. The chain couples TRBV15 to TRBJ2-1; 8 nucleotides agree with TRBD1. Germline loops: CDR1 LNHNV, CDR2 YYDKDF (reference sequence). The V segment lost 0 bases and the J segment 8 bases; nucleotides outside the gene matches: 9. The CDR3 sequence is 16 residues long.

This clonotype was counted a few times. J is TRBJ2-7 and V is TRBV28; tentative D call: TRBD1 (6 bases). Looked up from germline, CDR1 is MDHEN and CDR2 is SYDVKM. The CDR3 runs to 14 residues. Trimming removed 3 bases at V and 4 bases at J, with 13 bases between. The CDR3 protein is CASSLQGLGYEQYF. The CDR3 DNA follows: TGTGCCAGCAGTTTGCAGGGGCTAGGGTACGAGCAGTACTTC. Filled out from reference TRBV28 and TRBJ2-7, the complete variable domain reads DVKVTQSSRYLVKRTGEKVFLECVQDMDHENMFWYRQDPGLGLRLIYFSYDVKMKEKGDIPEGYSVSREKKERFSLILESASTNQTSMYLCASSLQGLGYEQYFGPGTRLTVT.

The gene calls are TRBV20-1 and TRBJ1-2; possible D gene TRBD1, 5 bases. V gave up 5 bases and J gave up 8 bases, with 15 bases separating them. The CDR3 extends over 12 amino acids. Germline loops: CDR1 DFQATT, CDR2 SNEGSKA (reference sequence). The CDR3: CSASGRTMGYTF. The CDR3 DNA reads TGCAGTGCTTCGGGACGGACAATGGGCTACACCTTC.

CDR3 nucleotides: TGTGCCAGCAGCCACACGGGAGGTTTAAAGACCCAGTACTTC. It translates to CASSHTGGLKTQYF. The chain employs TRBV7-7 and TRBJ2-5, with 7 bases lining up with TRBD2. This CDR3 is 14 amino acids long. V shed 5 bases and J 6 bases; nucleotides not matched to a gene: 9. Germline assignment: CDR1 SSHAT and CDR2 FNYEAQ (reference sequence).

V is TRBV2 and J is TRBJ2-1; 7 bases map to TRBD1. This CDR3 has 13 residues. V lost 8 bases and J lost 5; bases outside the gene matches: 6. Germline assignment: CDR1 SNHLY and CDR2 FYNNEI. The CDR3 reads CASYRQGNNEQFF. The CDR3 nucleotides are TGTGCCAGCTACCGACAGGGAAACAATGAGCAGTTCTTC.

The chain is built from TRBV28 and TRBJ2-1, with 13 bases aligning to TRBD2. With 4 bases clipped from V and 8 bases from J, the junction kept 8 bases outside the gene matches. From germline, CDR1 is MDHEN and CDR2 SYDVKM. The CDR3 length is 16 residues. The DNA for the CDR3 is TGTGCCAGCAGTTCTCTAACTAGCGGGAGGGGTGATGAGCAGTTCTTC. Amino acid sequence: CASSSLTSGRGDEQFF.

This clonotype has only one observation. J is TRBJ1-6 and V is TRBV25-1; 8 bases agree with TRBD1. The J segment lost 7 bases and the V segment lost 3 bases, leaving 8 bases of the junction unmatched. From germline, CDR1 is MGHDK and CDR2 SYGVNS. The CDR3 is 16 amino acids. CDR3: CASSDRTGTENSPLHF. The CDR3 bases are TGTGCCAGCAGTGATCGGACAGGGACGGAAAATTCACCCCTCCACTTT.

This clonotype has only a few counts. CDR3 amino acids: CASSQFAGGPNNEQFF. The CDR3 DNA is TGTGCCAGCAGCCAATTCGCGGGAGGGCCGAACAATGAGCAGTTCTTC. The chain carries TRBV3-1 and TRBJ2-1, with TRBD2 matching over 9 bases. The CDR3 sequence is 16 residues long. V gave up 2 bases and J gave up 5 bases; unmatched junction bases: 7. Germline V CDR1 and CDR2: LGHDT, YNNKEL (reference sequence).

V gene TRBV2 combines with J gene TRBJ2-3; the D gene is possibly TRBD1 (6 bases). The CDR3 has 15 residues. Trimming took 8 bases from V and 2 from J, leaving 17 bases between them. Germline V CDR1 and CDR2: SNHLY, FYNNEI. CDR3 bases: TGTGCCAGCGACTCGCAGACAGGATACACAGATACGCAGTATTTT. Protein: CASDSQTGYTDTQYF. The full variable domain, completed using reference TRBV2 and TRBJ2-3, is EPEVTQTPSHQVTQMGQEVILRCVPISNHLYFYWYRQILGQKVEFLVSFYNNEISEKSEIFDDQFSVERPDGSNFTLKIRSTKLEDSAMYFCASDSQTGYTDTQYFGPGTRLTVL.

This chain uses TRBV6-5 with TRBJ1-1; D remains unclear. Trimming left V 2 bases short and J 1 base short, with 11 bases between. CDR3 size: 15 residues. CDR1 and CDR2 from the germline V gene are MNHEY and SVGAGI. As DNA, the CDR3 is TGTGCCAGCAGTTACATATCCTCACGGAACACTGAAGCTTTCTTT. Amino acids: CASSYISSRNTEAFF.

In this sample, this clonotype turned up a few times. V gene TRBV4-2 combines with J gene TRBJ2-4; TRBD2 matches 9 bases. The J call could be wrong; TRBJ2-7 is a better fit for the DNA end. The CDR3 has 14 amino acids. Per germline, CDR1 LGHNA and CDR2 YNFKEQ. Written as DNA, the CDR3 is TGTGCCAGCAGCCCCGGGACTAGCACTTACGAGCAGTACTTC. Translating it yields CASSPGTSTYEQYF.

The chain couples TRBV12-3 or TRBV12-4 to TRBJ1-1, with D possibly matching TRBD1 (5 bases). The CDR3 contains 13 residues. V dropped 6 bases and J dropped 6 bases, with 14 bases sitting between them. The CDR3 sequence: CASRWGGYAEAFF. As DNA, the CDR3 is TGTGCCAGCAGGTGGGGGGGGTACGCTGAAGCTTTCTTT.

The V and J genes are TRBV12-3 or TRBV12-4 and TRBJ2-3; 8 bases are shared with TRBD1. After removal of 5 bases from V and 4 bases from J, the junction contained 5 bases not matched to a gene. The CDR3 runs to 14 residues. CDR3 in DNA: TGTGCCAGCAGTCGGACAGGGTTATCAGATACGCAGTATTTT. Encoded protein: CASSRTGLSDTQYF.

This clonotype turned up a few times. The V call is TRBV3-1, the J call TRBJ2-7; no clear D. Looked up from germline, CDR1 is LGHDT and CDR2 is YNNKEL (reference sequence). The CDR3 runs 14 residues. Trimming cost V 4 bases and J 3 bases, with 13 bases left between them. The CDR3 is CASSPYNGDYEQYF. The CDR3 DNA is TGTGCCAGCAGCCCGTACAATGGGGACTACGAGCAGTACTTC.

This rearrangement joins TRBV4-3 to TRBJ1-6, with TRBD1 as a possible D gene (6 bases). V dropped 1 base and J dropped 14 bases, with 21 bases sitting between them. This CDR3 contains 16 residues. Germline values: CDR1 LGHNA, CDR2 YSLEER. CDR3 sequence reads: CASSQGLGGEGSSLHF. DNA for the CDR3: TGCGCCAGCAGCCAAGGTTTGGGGGGCGAAGGGAGTTCCCTCCACTTT.

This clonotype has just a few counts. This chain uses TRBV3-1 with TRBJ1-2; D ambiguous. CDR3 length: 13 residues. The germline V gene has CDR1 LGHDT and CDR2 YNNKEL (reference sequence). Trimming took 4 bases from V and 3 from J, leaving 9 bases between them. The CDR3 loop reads CASSLTEDYGYTF. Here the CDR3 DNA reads TGTGCCAGCAGCCTTACAGAAGACTATGGCTACACCTTC.

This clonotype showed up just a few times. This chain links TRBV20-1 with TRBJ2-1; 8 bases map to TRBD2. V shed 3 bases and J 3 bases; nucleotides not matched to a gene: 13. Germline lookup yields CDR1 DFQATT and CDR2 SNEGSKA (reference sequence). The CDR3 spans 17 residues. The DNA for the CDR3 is TGCAGTGCTAGGGCGGTAGCGGGACCTGCAGGCTACAATGAGCAGTTCTTC. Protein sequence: CSARAVAGPAGYNEQFF.

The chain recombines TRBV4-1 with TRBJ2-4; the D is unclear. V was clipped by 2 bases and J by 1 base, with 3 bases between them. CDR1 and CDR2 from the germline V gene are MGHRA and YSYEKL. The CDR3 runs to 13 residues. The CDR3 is CASSQWAKNIQYF. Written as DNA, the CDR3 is TGCGCCAGCAGCCAATGGGCCAAAAACATTCAGTACTTC.

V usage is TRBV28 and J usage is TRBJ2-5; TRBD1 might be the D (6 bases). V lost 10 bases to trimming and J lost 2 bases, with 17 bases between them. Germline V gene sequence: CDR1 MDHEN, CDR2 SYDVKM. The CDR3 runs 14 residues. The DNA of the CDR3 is TGTGCCACCCTAGGGACACGACGTCAAGAGACCCAGTACTTC. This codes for CATLGTRRQETQYF.

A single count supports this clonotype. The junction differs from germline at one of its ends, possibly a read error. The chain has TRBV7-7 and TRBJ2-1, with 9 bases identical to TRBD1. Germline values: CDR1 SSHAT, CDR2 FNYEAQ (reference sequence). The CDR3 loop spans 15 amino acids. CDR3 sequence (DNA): TGTGCTAGCAGCCGGGACAGGGCCGACTACAATGAGCAGTTCTTC. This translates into CASSRDRADYNEQFF.

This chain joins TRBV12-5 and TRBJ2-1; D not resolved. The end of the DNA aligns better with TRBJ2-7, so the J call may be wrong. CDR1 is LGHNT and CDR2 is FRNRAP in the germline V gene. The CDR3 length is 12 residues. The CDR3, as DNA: TGTGCTAGTGGGACAACCTACAATGAGCAGTACTTC. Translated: CASGTTYNEQYF.

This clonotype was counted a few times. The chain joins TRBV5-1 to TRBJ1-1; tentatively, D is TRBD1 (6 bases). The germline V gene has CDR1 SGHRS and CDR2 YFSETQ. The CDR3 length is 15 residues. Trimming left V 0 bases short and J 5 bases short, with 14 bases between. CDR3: CASSLDSGAGTEAFF. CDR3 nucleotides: TGCGCCAGCAGCTTGGACTCAGGGGCTGGAACTGAAGCTTTCTTT.

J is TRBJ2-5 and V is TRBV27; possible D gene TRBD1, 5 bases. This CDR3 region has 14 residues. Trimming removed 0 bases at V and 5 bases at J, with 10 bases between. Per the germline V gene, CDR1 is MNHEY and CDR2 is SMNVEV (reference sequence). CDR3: CASSLSLKGETQYF. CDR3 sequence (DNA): TGTGCCAGCAGTTTATCCCTCAAGGGGGAGACCCAGTACTTC.

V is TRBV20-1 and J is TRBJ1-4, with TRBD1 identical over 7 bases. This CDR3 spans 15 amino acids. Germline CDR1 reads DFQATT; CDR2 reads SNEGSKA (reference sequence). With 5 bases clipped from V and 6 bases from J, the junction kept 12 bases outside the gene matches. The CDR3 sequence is CSAQISQGSHEKLFF. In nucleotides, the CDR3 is TGCAGTGCTCAGATCTCACAGGGGAGTCATGAAAAACTGTTTTTT.